These 22 T cell receptor beta chains came from one sample sequenced in a study of shared clonotypes between healthy human individuals. The repertoire was sequenced with immunoSEQ multiplex PCR; TCRdb's copy has only in-frame clones and lacks some. Of roughly 2.5 million clones in the sample, roughly 92% were seen once. The specimen sequenced was naive CD4+ T cells sorted from blood. Subset indicated: CD45RA+ positively selected. The receptors were gathered from a man between 18 and 35 years old in good health.

This chain joins TRBV11-2 and TRBJ2-7, with D possibly TRBD2 on 6 matching bases. CDR3 length: 15 amino acids. The V end was cut by 4 bases, the J end by 4 bases, with 17 bases between. Germline V gene sequence: CDR1 SGHAT, CDR2 FQNNGV. The CDR3 region is CASSSGTVTAYEQYF. Here the CDR3 DNA reads TGTGCCAGCAGCTCCGGGACTGTCACGGCGTACGAGCAGTACTTC.

CDR3 amino acids: CASSPPGWNYEQYF. The DNA of the CDR3 is TGTGCCAGCTCACCACCAGGATGGAACTACGAGCAGTACTTC. The chain links TRBV18 to TRBJ2-7; D gene unclear. Germline V gives CDR1 KGHSH, CDR2 LQKENI. The CDR3 runs 14 residues. Trimming left V 0 bases short and J 3 bases short, with 9 bases between.

V gene TRBV9 combines with J gene TRBJ1-6; 9 bases line up with TRBD1. The CDR3 extends over 19 amino acids. CDR1 SGDLS and CDR2 YYNGEE come from the germline V gene. J was trimmed by 0 bases and V by 3 bases; bases with no gene match: 10. CDR3 bases: TGTGCCAGCAGCGATAAGACTGGGACAGGGAGCTCCTATAATTCACCCCTCCACTTT. Residues: CASSDKTGTGSSYNSPLHF.

The chain couples TRBV18 to TRBJ1-1; D is unclear. V was shortened by 6 bases and J by 4 bases, with 12 bases between the two germline ends. Germline values: CDR1 KGHSH, CDR2 LQKENI. The CDR3 is 13 residues long. The CDR3 sequence: CASSTPSGTEAFF. Here the CDR3 DNA reads TGTGCCAGCTCCACCCCCAGTGGCACTGAAGCTTTCTTT.

V usage is TRBV9 and J usage is TRBJ2-1; TRBD2 aligns across 12 bases. The V gene end was trimmed by 2 bases and the J gene end by 7 bases; junction bases not matched to a gene: 7. Looked up from germline, CDR1 is SGDLS and CDR2 is YYNGEE. The CDR3 has 16 amino acids. The CDR3 bases are TGTGCCAGCAGCGTCCTAGCGGGGGGGCCGATTAATGAGCAGTTCTTC. The encoded protein is CASSVLAGGPINEQFF.

The chain recombines TRBV30 with TRBJ2-7; the D gene could be TRBD1 or TRBD2 (5 bases each). Trimming stripped 2 bases from V and 7 bases from J, with 18 bases between. The CDR3 extends over 14 amino acids. Germline V lookup: CDR1 GTSNPN, CDR2 SVGIG (reference sequence). CDR3 protein: CAWSHGAPSVEQYF. DNA for the CDR3: TGTGCCTGGAGTCACGGGGCGCCTTCAGTTGAGCAGTACTTC.

The chain is built from TRBV18 and TRBJ2-7, with D uncertain. Looked up from germline, CDR1 is KGHSH and CDR2 is LQKENI. With 3 bases removed from V and 0 bases from J, the gap between germline ends came to 9 bases. The CDR3 runs to 14 residues. CDR3 sequence: CASSPSQNSYEQYF. The CDR3 DNA reads as TGTGCCAGCTCACCGTCACAGAACTCCTACGAGCAGTACTTC.

This rearrangement joins TRBV10-3 to TRBJ2-3; possibly TRBD1 for D (5 bases). Trimming removed 2 bases at V and 2 bases at J, with 14 bases between. Germline V gives CDR1 ENHRY, CDR2 SYGVKD. CDR3 length: 16 amino acids. In DNA form, the CDR3 reads TGTGCCATCAGTGAGGCGCGACAGTTCAACACAGATACGCAGTATTTT. Residues: CAISEARQFNTDTQYF.

The J gene is TRBJ2-2, the V gene TRBV28; D might be TRBD1 (6 bases). The CDR3 extends over 14 amino acids. Deletions cut 3 bases from V and 4 bases from J, with 9 bases between. Per the germline V gene, CDR1 is MDHEN and CDR2 is SYDVKM. The CDR3 DNA reads as TGTGCCAGCAGTTTGATAGGGGGCACCGGGGAGCTGTTTTTT. Residues: CASSLIGGTGELFF.

The chain carries TRBV14 and TRBJ2-1; the D gene is possibly TRBD2 (5 bases). This CDR3 spans 12 amino acids. The V gene lost 3 bases and the J gene lost 7 bases, with 7 bases spanning the gap. CDR1 is SGHDN and CDR2 is FVKESK in the germline V gene. The chain's CDR3 is CASSQRVNEQFF. The CDR3 DNA follows: TGTGCCAGCAGCCAGAGGGTAAATGAGCAGTTCTTC.

The chain joins TRBV10-3 to TRBJ1-2; 7 bases map to TRBD1. This CDR3 region has 13 residues. The V gene's germline CDR1 is ENHRY and CDR2 SYGVKD. V lost 10 bases to trimming and J lost 8 bases; unmatched junction nucleotides: 13. In nucleotides, the CDR3 is TGTGCCACTTCCCGAGCCGGGACAGAAGGCTACACCTTC. Protein: CATSRAGTEGYTF.

This chain links TRBV2 with TRBJ1-5, with D uncertain. The V end was cut by 0 bases, the J end by 9 bases, with 12 bases between. Germline CDR1 SNHLY, CDR2 FYNNEI. The CDR3 sequence is 14 residues long. The CDR3 region is CASSEALGIMPQHF. CDR3 sequence (DNA): TGTGCCAGCAGTGAAGCGCTAGGGATAATGCCCCAGCATTTT. Variable domain in full (rest from reference TRBV2 and TRBJ1-5): EPEVTQTPSHQVTQMGQEVILRCVPISNHLYFYWYRQILGQKVEFLVSFYNNEISEKSEIFDDQFSVERPDGSNFTLKIRSTKLEDSAMYFCASSEALGIMPQHFGDGTRLSIL.

This chain links TRBV2 with TRBJ2-2; 9 positions match TRBD2. This CDR3 is built from 15 residues. Germline V gene lookup returns CDR1 SNHLY and CDR2 FYNNEI. Unmatched junction bases numbered 7, after V lost 4 bases and J lost 7 bases. CDR3 residues: CASSVGTSHVGELFF. CDR3 nucleotide sequence: TGTGCCAGCAGTGTTGGGACTAGCCATGTCGGGGAGCTGTTTTTT. Drawing the rest from reference TRBV2 and TRBJ2-2, the complete variable domain is EPEVTQTPSHQVTQMGQEVILRCVPISNHLYFYWYRQILGQKVEFLVSFYNNEISEKSEIFDDQFSVERPDGSNFTLKIRSTKLEDSAMYFCASSVGTSHVGELFFGEGSRLTVL.

The chain combines TRBV28 with TRBJ2-7; 7 positions match TRBD2. The J segment lost 2 bases and the V segment lost 4 bases, leaving 5 bases of the junction unmatched. The CDR3 loop spans 14 amino acids. The germline V gene has CDR1 MDHEN and CDR2 SYDVKM. CDR3 coding DNA: TGTGCCAGCAGTTCAGCGGGGACGACCTACGAGCAGTACTTC. Translated: CASSSAGTTYEQYF.

J is TRBJ2-2 and V is TRBV10-3; D is perhaps TRBD2 (5 bases). V gave up 6 bases and J gave up 7 bases, with 12 bases separating them. CDR3 size: 13 residues. Germline V CDR1 and CDR2: ENHRY, SYGVKD. CDR3 bases: TGTGCCATCAGGGCCGTAGGAGGCGGGGAGCTGTTTTTT. It yields the protein CAIRAVGGGELFF.

Turning to this clone: Other DNA sequences in the sample encode the same CDR3. The V and J genes are TRBV29-1 and TRBJ1-1; D is unresolved. This CDR3 has 13 residues. The V end lost 2 bases, the J end lost 0 bases, and 7 bases lay between the germline ends. CDR1 SQVTM and CDR2 ANQGSEA come from the germline V gene. CDR3 residues: CSVEPRMNTEAFF. The CDR3 DNA is TGCAGCGTTGAACCCCGAATGAACACTGAAGCTTTCTTT.

The gene calls are TRBV29-1 and TRBJ1-1; 7 positions agree with TRBD1. Germline V gives CDR1 SQVTM, CDR2 ANQGSEA. The trim removed 7 bases at V and 0 bases at J, leaving 5 bases unmatched. The CDR3 covers 13 residues. The CDR3 region has the DNA TGCAGCGGGTACAGGGGCGTGAACACTGAAGCTTTCTTT. It codes for CSGYRGVNTEAFF.

This clone was counted a single time. The same CDR3 also results from other DNA sequences found in this sample. DNA of the CDR3: TGTGCCAGTAGTACGACAGGGGCGAGCAATCAGCCCCAGCATTTT. The encoded protein is CASSTTGASNQPQHF. The chain recombines TRBV19 with TRBJ1-5, with TRBD1 identical over 8 bases. Looked up from germline, CDR1 is LNHDA and CDR2 is SQIVND (reference sequence). The trim removed 4 bases at V and 1 base at J, leaving 3 bases unmatched. There are 15 residues in the CDR3.

The gene calls are TRBV5-6 and TRBJ2-7, with D unresolved. This CDR3 has 14 amino acids. V lost 4 bases and J lost 0, with 11 bases in between. Germline lookup yields CDR1 SGHDT and CDR2 YYEEEE. As DNA, the CDR3 is TGTGCCAGCAGCACTCTGCTGAGCTCCTACGAGCAGTACTTC. It specifies CASSTLLSSYEQYF.

The rearrangement links TRBV5-1 to TRBJ2-7, with a weak D call TRBD2 (7 bases). Germline CDR1 reads SGHRS; CDR2 reads YFSETQ. The CDR3 runs 13 residues. Trimming shortened V by 6 bases and J by 4 bases, and 14 bases separated the two germline ends. In nucleotides, the CDR3 is TGCGCCAGCAACGAGGGGGGGAGATACGAGCAGTACTTC. This translates into CASNEGGRYEQYF.

The chain combines TRBV18 with TRBJ2-3; 9 nucleotides match TRBD1. Germline-derived CDR1 and CDR2 are KGHSH and LQKENI. The ends lost 5 bases at V and 4 bases at J; junction bases unmatched: 7. This CDR3 is 15 amino acids long. CDR3 residues: CASSSGQGGADTQYF. The CDR3 DNA reads TGTGCCAGCTCATCGGGACAGGGAGGGGCAGATACGCAGTATTTT.

In this sample, this clone turned up once. The CDR3 sequence: CSVRKTSGRALRTDTQYF. Here the CDR3 DNA reads TGCAGCGTTCGAAAGACTAGCGGGAGGGCCCTTCGCACAGATACGCAGTATTTT. J is TRBJ2-3 and V is TRBV29-1, with TRBD2 matching 14 bases. V lost 5 bases to trimming and J lost 1 base; unmatched junction nucleotides: 11. CDR3 size: 18 residues. CDR1 and CDR2 (germline): SQVTM, ANQGSEA.